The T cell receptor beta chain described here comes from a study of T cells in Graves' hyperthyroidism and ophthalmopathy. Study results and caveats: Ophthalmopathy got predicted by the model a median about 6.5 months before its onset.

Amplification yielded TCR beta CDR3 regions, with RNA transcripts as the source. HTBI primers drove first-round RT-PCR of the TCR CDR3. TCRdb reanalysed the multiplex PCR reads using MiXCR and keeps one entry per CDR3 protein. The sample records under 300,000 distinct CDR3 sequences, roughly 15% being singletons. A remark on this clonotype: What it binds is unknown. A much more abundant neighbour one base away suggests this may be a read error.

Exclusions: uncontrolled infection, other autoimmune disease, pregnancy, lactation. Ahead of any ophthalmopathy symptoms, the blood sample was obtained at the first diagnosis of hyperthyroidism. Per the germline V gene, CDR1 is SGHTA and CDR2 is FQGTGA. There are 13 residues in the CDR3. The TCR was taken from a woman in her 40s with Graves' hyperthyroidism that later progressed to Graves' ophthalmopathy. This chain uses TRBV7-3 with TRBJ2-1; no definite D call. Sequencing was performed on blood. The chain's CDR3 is CANSLFGGNEQFF. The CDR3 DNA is TGTGCCAACAGCTTATTTGGCGGCAATGAGCAGTTCTTC. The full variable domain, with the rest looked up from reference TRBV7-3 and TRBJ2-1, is GAGVSQTPSNKVTEKGKYVELRCDPISGHTALYWYRQSLGQGPEFLIYFQGTGAADDSGLPNDRFFAVRPEGSVSTLKIQRTERGDSAVYLCANSLFGGNEQFFGPGTRLTVL.